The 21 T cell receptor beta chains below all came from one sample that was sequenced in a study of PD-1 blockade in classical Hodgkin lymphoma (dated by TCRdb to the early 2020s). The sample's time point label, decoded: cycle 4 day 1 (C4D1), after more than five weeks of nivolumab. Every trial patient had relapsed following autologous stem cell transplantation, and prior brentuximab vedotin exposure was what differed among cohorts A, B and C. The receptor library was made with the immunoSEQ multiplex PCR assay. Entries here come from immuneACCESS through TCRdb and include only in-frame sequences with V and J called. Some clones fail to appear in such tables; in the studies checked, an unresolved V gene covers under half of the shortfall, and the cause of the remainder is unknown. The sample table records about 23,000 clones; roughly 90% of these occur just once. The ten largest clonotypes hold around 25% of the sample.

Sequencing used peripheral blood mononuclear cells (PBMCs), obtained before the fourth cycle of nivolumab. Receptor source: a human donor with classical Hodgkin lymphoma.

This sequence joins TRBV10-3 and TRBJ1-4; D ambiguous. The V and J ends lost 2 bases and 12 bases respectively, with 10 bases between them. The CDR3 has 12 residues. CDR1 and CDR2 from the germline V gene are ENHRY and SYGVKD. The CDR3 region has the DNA TGTGCCATCAGTGAGAGGGTTGGCGAACTGTTTTTT. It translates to CAISERVGELFF.

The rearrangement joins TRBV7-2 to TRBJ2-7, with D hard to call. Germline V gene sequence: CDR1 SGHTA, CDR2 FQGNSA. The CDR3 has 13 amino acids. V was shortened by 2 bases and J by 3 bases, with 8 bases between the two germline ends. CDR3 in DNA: TGTGCCAGCAGCTTATCAGATGACTACGAGCAGTACTTC. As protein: CASSLSDDYEQYF.

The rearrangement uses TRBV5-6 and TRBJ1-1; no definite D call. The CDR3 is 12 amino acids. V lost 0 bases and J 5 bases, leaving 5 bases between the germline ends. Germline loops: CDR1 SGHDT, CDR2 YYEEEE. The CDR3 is CASSLVETEAFF. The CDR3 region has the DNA TGTGCCAGCAGCTTGGTGGAGACTGAAGCTTTCTTT.

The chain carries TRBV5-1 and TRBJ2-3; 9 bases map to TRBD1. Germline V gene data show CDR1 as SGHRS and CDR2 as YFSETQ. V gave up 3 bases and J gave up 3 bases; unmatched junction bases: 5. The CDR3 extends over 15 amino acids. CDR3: CASSWGQGGTDTQYF. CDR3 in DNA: TGCGCCAGCAGCTGGGGACAGGGAGGGACAGATACGCAGTATTTT.

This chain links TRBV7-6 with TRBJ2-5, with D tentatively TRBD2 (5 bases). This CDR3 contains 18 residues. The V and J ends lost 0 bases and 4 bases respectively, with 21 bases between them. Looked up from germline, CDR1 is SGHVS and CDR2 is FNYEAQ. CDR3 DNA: TGTGCCAGCAGCTTAGCGACGGCGGGCCTAACCCCTCCAGAGACCCAGTACTTC. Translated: CASSLATAGLTPPETQYF. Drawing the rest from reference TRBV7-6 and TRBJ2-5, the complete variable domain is GAGVSQSPRYKVTKRGQDVALRCDPISGHVSLYWYRQALGQGPEFLTYFNYEAQQDKSGLPNDRFSAERPEGSISTLTIQRTEQRDSAMYRCASSLATAGLTPPETQYFGPGTRLLVL.

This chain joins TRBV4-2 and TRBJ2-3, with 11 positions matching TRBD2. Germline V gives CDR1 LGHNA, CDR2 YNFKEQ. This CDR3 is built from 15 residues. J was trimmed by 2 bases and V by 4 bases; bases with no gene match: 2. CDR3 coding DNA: TGTGCCAGCAGCCCGGGACTAGCGGCCACAGATACGCAGTATTTT. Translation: CASSPGLAATDTQYF.

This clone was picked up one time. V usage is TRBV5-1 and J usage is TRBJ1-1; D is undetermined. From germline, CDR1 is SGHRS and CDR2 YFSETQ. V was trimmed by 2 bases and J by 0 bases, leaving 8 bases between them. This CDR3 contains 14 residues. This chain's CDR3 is CASSFAGVNTEAFF. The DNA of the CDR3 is TGCGCCAGCAGCTTTGCAGGAGTGAACACTGAAGCTTTCTTT. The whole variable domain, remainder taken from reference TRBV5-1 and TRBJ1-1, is KAGVTQTPRYLIKTRGQQVTLSCSPISGHRSVSWYQQTPGQGLQFLFEYFSETQRNKGNFPGRFSGRQFSNSRSEMNVSTLELGDSALYLCASSFAGVNTEAFFGQGTRLTVV.

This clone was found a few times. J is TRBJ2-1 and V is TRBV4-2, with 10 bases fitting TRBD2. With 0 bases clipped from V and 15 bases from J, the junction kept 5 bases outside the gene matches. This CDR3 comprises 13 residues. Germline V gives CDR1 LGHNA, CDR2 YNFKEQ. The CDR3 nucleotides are TGTGCCAGCAGCCAAGAAACAGCGGGGGGGCCGTTCTTC. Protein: CASSQETAGGPFF.

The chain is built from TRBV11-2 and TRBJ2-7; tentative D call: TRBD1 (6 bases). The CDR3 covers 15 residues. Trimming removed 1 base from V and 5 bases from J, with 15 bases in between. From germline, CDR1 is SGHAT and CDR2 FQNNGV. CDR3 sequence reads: CASSLGNTGNNEQYF. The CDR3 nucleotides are TGTGCCAGCAGCTTAGGGAATACAGGGAATAACGAGCAGTACTTC.

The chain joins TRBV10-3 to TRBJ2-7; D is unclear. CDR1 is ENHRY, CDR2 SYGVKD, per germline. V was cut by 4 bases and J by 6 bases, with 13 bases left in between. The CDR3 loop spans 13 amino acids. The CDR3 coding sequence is TGTGCCATCAGTGTTGTCTATCCTTCCGAGCAGTACTTC. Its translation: CAISVVYPSEQYF.

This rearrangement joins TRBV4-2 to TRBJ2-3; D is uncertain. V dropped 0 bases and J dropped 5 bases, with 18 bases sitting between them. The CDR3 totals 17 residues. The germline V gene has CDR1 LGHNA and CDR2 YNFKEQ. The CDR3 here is CASSQEGLVSGVDTQYF. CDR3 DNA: TGTGCCAGCAGCCAAGAAGGGCTAGTCTCCGGTGTAGATACGCAGTATTTT.

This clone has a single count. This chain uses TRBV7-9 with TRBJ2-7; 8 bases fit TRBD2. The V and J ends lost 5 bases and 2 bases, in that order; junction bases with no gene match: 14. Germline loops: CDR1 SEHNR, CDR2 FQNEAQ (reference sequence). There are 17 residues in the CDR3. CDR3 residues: CASSLGIWGGGTYEQYF. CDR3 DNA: TGTGCCAGCAGCCTGGGCATTTGGGGCGGGGGGACCTACGAGCAGTACTTC.

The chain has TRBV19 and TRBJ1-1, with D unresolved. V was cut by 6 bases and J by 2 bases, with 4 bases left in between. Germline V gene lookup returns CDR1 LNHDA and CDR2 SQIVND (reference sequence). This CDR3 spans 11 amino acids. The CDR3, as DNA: TGTGCCAGTAGGTCCAACACTGAAGCTTTCTTT. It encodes CASRSNTEAFF.

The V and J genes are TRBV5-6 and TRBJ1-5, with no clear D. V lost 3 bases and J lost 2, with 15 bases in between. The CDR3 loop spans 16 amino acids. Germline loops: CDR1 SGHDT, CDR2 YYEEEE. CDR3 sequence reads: CASSSRTARGNQPQHF. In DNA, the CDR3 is TGTGCCAGCAGCTCCCGGACGGCCCGCGGCAATCAGCCCCAGCATTTT.

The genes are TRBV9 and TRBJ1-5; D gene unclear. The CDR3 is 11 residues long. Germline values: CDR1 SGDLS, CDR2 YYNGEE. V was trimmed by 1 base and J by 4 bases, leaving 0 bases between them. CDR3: CASSVNQPQHF. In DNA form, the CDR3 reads TGTGCCAGCAGCGTAAATCAGCCCCAGCATTTT.

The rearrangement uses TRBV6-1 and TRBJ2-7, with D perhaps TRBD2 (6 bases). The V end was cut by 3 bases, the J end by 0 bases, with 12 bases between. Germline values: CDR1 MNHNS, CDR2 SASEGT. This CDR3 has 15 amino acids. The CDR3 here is CASSERDSGSYEQYF. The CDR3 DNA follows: TGTGCCAGCAGTGAGCGTGATAGCGGCTCCTACGAGCAGTACTTC.

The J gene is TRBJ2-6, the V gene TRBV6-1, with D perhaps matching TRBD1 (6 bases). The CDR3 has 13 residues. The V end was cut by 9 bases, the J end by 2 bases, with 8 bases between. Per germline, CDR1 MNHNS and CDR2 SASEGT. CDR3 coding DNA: TGTGCCAGTAACAGGGCTGGGGCCAACGTCCTGACTTTC. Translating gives CASNRAGANVLTF.

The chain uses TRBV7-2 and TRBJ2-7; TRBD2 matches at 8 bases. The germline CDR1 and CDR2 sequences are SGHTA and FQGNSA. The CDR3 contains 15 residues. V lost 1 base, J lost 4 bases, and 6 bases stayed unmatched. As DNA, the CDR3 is TGTGCCAGCAGCTTAGACGGCGGGGGGAATTACGAGCAGTACTTC. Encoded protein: CASSLDGGGNYEQYF.

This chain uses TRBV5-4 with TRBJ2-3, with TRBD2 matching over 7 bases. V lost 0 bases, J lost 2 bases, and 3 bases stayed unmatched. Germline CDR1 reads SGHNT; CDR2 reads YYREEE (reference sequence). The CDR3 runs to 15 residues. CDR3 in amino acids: CASSLGDYDTDTQYF. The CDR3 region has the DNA TGTGCCAGCAGCTTGGGGGACTACGACACAGATACGCAGTATTTT.

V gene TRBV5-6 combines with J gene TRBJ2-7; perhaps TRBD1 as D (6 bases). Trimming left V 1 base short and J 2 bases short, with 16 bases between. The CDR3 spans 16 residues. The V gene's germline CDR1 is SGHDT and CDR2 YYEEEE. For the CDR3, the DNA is TGTGCCAGCAGCTTGTACACCTCAGGGGCGGCCTACGAGCAGTACTTC. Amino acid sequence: CASSLYTSGAAYEQYF.

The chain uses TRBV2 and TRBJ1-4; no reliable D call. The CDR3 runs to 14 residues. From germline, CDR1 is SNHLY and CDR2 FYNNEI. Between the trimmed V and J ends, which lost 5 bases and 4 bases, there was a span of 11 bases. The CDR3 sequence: CASSTDGVNEKLFF. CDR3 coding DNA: TGTGCCAGCAGTACCGATGGGGTTAATGAAAAACTGTTTTTT.